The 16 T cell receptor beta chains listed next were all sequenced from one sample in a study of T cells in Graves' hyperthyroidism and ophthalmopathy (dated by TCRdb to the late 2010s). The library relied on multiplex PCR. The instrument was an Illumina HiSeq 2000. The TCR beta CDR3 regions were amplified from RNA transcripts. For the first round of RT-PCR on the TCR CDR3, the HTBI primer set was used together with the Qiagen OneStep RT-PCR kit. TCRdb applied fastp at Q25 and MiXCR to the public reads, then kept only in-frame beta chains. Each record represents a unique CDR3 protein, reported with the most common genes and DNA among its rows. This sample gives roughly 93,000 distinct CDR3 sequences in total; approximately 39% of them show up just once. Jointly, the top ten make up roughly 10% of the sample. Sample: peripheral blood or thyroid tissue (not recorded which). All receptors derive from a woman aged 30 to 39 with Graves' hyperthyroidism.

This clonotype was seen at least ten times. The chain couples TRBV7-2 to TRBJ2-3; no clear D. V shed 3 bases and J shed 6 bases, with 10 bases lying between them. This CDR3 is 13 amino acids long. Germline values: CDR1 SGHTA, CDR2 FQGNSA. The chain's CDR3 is CASSFSSWDTQYF. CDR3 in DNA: TGTGCCAGCAGCTTTTCGAGTTGGGATACGCAGTATTTT.

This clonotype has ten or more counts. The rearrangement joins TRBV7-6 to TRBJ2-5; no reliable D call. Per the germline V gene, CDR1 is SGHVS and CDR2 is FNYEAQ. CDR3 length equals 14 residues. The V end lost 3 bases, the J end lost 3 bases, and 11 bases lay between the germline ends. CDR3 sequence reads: CASSLWARKETQYF. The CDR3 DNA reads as TGTGCCAGCAGCTTGTGGGCCCGAAAAGAGACCCAGTACTTC.

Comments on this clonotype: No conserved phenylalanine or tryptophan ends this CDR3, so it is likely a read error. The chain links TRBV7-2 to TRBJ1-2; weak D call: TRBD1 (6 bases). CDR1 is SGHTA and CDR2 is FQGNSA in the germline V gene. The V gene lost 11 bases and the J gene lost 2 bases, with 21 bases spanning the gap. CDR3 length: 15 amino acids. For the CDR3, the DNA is TGTGCCTGGAACACGGACAGCAGCCTCAACTATGGCTACACCCTC. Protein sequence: CAWNTDSSLNYGYTL.

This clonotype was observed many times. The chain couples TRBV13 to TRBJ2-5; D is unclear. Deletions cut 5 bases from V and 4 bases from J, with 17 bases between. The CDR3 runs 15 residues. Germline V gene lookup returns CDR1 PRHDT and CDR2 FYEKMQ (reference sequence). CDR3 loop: CASSRGRIKGETQYF. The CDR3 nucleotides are TGTGCCAGCAGCCGCGGACGGATTAAAGGAGAGACCCAGTACTTC.

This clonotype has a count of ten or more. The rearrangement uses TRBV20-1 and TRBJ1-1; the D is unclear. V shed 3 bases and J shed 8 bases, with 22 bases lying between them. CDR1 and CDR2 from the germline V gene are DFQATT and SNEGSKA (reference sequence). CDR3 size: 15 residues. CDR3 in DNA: TGCAGTGCTAGCCCTAGGCTTGGGGAGTGGGTAGAAGCTTTCTTT. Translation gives CSASPRLGEWVEAFF.

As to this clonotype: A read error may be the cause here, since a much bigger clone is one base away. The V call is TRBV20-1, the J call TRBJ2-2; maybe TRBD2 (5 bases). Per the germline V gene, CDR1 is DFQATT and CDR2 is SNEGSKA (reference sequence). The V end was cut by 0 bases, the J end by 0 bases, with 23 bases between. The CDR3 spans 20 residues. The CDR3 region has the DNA TGCAGTGCTAGAGATTTTGGTCTGAGGGTACTAACTCCGAACACCGGGGAGCTGTTTTTT. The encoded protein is CSARDFGLRVLTPNTGELFF.

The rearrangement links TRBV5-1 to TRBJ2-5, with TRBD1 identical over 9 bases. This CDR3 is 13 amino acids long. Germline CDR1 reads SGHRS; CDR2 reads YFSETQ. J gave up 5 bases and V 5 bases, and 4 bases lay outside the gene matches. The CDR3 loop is CASRRDRAETQYF. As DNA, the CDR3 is TGCGCCAGCAGGCGGGACAGGGCGGAGACCCAGTACTTC.

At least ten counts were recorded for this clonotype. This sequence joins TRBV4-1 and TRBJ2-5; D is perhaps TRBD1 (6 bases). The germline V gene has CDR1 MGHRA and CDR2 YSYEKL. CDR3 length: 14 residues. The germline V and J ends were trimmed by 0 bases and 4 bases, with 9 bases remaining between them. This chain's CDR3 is CASSQEGRGETQYF. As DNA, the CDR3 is TGCGCCAGCAGCCAAGAGGGCAGGGGAGAGACCCAGTACTTC.

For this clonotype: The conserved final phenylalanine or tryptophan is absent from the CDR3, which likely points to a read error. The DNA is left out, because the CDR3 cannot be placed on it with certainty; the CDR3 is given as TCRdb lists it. This CDR3 is CASSEAARYY. This rearrangement joins TRBV2 to TRBJ2-7. The CDR3 spans 10 amino acids, including both terminal residues. The germline V gene has CDR1 SNHLY and CDR2 FYNNEI.

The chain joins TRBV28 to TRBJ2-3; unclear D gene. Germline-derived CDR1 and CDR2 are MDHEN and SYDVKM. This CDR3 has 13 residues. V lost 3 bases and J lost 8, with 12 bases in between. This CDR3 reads CASSFPIWGTQYF. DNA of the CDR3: TGTGCCAGCAGTTTCCCAATATGGGGTACGCAGTATTTT.

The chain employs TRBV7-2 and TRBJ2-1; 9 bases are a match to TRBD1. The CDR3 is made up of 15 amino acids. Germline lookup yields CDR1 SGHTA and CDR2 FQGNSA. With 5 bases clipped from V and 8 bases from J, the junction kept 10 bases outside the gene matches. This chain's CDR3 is CASSHPGQGMDEQFF. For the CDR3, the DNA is TGTGCCAGCAGCCACCCGGGACAGGGTATGGATGAGCAGTTCTTC. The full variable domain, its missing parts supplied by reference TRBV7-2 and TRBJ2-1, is GAGVSQSPSNKVTEKGKDVELRCDPISGHTALYWYRQSLGQGLEFLIYFQGNSAPDKSGLPSDRFSAERTGGSVSTLTIQRTQQEDSAVYLCASSHPGQGMDEQFFGPGTRLTVL.

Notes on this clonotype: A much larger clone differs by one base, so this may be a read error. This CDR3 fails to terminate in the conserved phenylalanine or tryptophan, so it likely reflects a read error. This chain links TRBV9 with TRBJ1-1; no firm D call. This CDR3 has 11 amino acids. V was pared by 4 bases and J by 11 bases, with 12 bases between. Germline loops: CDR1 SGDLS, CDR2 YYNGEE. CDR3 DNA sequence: TGTGCCAGCAGCTTATCTAGCGGGGCTTTCCTT. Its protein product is CASSLSSGAFL.

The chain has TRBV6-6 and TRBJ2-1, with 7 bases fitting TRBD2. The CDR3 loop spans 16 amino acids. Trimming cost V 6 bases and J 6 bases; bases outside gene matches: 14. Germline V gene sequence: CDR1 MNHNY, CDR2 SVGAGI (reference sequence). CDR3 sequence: CASRTGTSGGGNEQFF. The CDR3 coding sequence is TGTGCCAGCAGAACCGGGACTTCGGGCGGGGGCAATGAGCAGTTCTTC.

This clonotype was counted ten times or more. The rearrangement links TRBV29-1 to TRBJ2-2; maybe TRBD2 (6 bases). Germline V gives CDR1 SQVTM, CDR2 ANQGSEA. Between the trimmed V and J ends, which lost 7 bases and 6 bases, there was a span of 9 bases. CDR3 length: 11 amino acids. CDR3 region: CSGRGAGELFF. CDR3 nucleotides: TGCAGCGGCCGCGGGGCCGGGGAGCTGTTTTTT.

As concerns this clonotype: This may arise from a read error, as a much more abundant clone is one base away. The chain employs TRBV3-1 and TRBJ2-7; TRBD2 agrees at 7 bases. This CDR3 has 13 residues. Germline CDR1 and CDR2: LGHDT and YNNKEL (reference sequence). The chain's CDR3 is CASSQSSGNERYF. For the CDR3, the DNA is TGTGCCAGCAGCCAATCAAGCGGGAACGAGCGGTACTTC.

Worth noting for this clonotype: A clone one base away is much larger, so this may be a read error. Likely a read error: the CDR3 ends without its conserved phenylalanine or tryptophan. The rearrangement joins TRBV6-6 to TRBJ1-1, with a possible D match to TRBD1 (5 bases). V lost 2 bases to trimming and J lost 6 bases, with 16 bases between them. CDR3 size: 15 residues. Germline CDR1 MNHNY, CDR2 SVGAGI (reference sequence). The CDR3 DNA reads TGTGCCAGCAGTTACAGGGGATTGGGTAGATCTGAAGCTTTCGTT. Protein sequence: CASSYRGLGRSEAFV.